A single TCR beta chain is shown here with its context. Authors' data handling: Amplification with reference gene primers provided the estimates of nucleated cell counts. Sequencing used immunoSEQ multiplex PCR; TCRdb keeps in-frame clones, though not all of them. From that table come the V and J calls and clone size; the DNA was used to work out D and trimming. The sample contains 200,000 to 250,000 clones, 75% to 90% of which appear only once. Per germline, CDR1 MGHDK and CDR2 SYGVNS. Trimming took 6 bases from V and 4 from J, leaving 15 bases between them. The CDR3 has 14 residues. The data derive from a study of blood T cell repertoires in COVID-19. Study-level background: There were acute and convalescent COVID-19 samples, and they came from the United States, Italy and Spain. PBMCs, B-cell-depleted T cells, or T cells provided the cDNA or gDNA that made up the material.

Sequenced: peripheral blood. This sequence originates from a woman between 40 and 55 years old with acute or convalescent COVID-19. The V call is TRBV25-1, the J call TRBJ1-2; perhaps TRBD1 as D (5 bases). CDR3 in DNA: TGTGCCAGCAGCTATAATCAGGGATTCTATGGCTACACCTTC. Amino acid sequence: CASSYNQGFYGYTF.